These 17 T cell receptor beta chains were all obtained from the same sample, sequenced in a study of blood T cell repertoires in COVID-19. Clones were sequenced by immunoSEQ multiplex PCR, and TCRdb holds only the in-frame ones, with some missing. The data contain about 50,000 clones, approximately 86% of them singletons. Sequenced sample: peripheral blood. The receptors were sampled from a middle-aged man with active COVID-19.

The chain combines TRBV9 with TRBJ2-3, with 7 bases aligning to TRBD1. This CDR3 is built from 14 residues. Germline V CDR1 and CDR2: SGDLS, YYNGEE. The V gene end was trimmed by 3 bases and the J gene end by 6 bases; junction bases not matched to a gene: 7. Here the CDR3 reads CASSDRGLTDTQYF. Written as DNA, the CDR3 is TGTGCCAGCAGCGACAGGGGTCTCACGGATACGCAGTATTTT.

V is TRBV9 and J is TRBJ2-5; tentative D call: TRBD2 (6 bases). The V and J ends lost 4 bases and 2 bases respectively, with 18 bases between them. In germline, CDR1 is SGDLS, CDR2 YYNGEE. The CDR3 sequence is 16 residues long. The CDR3 DNA sequence: TGTGCCAGCAGCTCCAGAGGCCAGACTAGTCAAGAGACCCAGTACTTC. As protein: CASSSRGQTSQETQYF. Drawing the rest from reference TRBV9 and TRBJ2-5, the complete variable domain is DSGVTQTPKHLITATGQRVTLRCSPRSGDLSVYWYQQSLDQGLQFLIQYYNGEERAKGNILERFSAQQFPDLHSELNLSSLELGDSALYFCASSSRGQTSQETQYFGPGTRLLVL.

The CDR3: CASEQLAGVGWSEQYF. The CDR3 region has the DNA TGTGCCAGCGAGCAACTAGCGGGAGTAGGCTGGAGCGAGCAGTACTTC. The V call is TRBV2, the J call TRBJ2-7; 11 bases agree with TRBD2. This CDR3 is built from 16 residues. V shed 8 bases and J 6 bases; nucleotides not matched to a gene: 15. Germline CDR1 and CDR2: SNHLY and FYNNEI. Filled out from reference TRBV2 and TRBJ2-7, the complete variable domain reads EPEVTQTPSHQVTQMGQEVILRCVPISNHLYFYWYRQILGQKVEFLVSFYNNEISEKSEIFDDQFSVERPDGSNFTLKIRSTKLEDSAMYFCASEQLAGVGWSEQYFGPGTRLTVT.

This clone was recorded once. Other DNA sequences in this sample translate to the same CDR3. The chain is built from TRBV19 and TRBJ1-1; 7 bases fit TRBD1. V lost 5 bases to trimming and J lost 3 bases; unmatched junction nucleotides: 3. This CDR3 has 13 residues. Germline V gives CDR1 LNHDA, CDR2 SQIVND (reference sequence). The CDR3 DNA sequence: TGTGCCAGTAGTGGGCAGGGGGACACTGAAGCTTTCTTT. Its protein is CASSGQGDTEAFF.

The V gene is TRBV6-1, the J gene TRBJ2-1, with 8 bases aligning to TRBD2. J gave up 4 bases and V 4 bases, and 9 bases lay outside the gene matches. There are 16 residues in the CDR3. Germline CDR1 and CDR2: MNHNS and SASEGT. CDR3 sequence (DNA): TGTGCCAGCAGTGCCGCGGTGGCGGGAGGTTACAATGAGCAGTTCTTC. This gives the protein CASSAAVAGGYNEQFF.

This chain uses TRBV24-1 with TRBJ2-7; D remains unclear. Germline V gene sequence: CDR1 KGHDR, CDR2 SFDVKD. Trimming took 2 bases from V and 4 from J, leaving 11 bases between them. The CDR3 consists of 14 residues. The CDR3 reads CATSDSNRAYEQYF. CDR3 bases: TGTGCCACCAGTGATTCAAACAGAGCATACGAGCAGTACTTC.

The chain carries TRBV28 and TRBJ1-2, with TRBD1 matching 11 bases. Trimming at V came to 10 bases and at J to 2 bases, leaving 6 bases not matched to a gene. Germline V gives CDR1 MDHEN, CDR2 SYDVKM. The CDR3 is 14 amino acids. The CDR3 region has the DNA TGTGCCATCCGGACAGGGGGCCTAAACTATGGCTACACCTTC. Protein sequence: CAIRTGGLNYGYTF.

The V gene is TRBV6-1, the J gene TRBJ2-5; 10 nucleotides align to TRBD2. The CDR3 runs 17 residues. The V gene's germline CDR1 is MNHNS and CDR2 SASEGT. J was trimmed by 5 bases and V by 0 bases; bases with no gene match: 9. Written as DNA, the CDR3 is TGTGCCAGCAGTGAAGCGATTGTAGCGGGAGGCCGGGAGACCCAGTACTTC. It yields the protein CASSEAIVAGGRETQYF.

The V call is TRBV5-4, the J call TRBJ2-3; D perhaps matches TRBD1 (6 bases). V shed 5 bases and J shed 3 bases, with 16 bases lying between them. The germline gives CDR1 SGHNT, CDR2 YYREEE (reference sequence). The CDR3 loop spans 15 amino acids. CDR3 in DNA: TGTGCCAGCAGTTTCCTACAGGGCTCTACAGATACGCAGTATTTT. Protein sequence: CASSFLQGSTDTQYF.

The V call is TRBV24-1, the J call TRBJ2-7; D possibly corresponds to TRBD2 (5 bases). CDR3 length equals 14 residues. Germline V CDR1 and CDR2: KGHDR, SFDVKD. Trimming took off 5 bases at V and 2 bases at J, with 12 bases between the two ends. CDR3 DNA: TGTGCCACCAGTGGAGGGCTAGCACCCTACGAGCAGTACTTC. This encodes CATSGGLAPYEQYF.

This chain uses TRBV10-1 with TRBJ2-2; TRBD1 agrees at 7 bases. Trimming removed 4 bases from V and 6 bases from J; junction bases left unmatched: 11. The CDR3 is 16 amino acids. The germline V gene encodes CDR1 WNHNN and CDR2 SYGVQD (reference sequence). The CDR3 protein is CASSGEDRASPGELFF. For the CDR3, the DNA is TGCGCCAGCAGTGGGGAAGACAGGGCTTCTCCCGGGGAGCTGTTTTTT.

This clone came up once. The V call is TRBV19, the J call TRBJ2-1; 11 bases align to TRBD1. Germline lookup yields CDR1 LNHDA and CDR2 SQIVND (reference sequence). With V trimmed by 0 bases and J by 2 bases, 0 bases remained unmatched. The CDR3 consists of 16 residues. CDR3 sequence (DNA): TGTGCCAGTAGTATAGAGGGACAGGGGGCCTACAATGAGCAGTTCTTC. Its translation is CASSIEGQGAYNEQFF.

The chain employs TRBV28 and TRBJ1-1, with D possibly TRBD1 on 6 matching bases. Per the germline V gene, CDR1 is MDHEN and CDR2 is SYDVKM. The V end lost 4 bases, the J end lost 4 bases, and 16 bases lay between the germline ends. This CDR3 has 15 residues. Here the CDR3 DNA reads TGTGCCAGCAGTTCTAACACAGGGAGGGGCACTGAAGCTTTCTTT. This encodes CASSSNTGRGTEAFF. Together with reference TRBV28 and TRBJ1-1, the CDR3 gives the full variable domain: DVKVTQSSRYLVKRTGEKVFLECVQDMDHENMFWYRQDPGLGLRLIYFSYDVKMKEKGDIPEGYSVSREKKERFSLILESASTNQTSMYLCASSSNTGRGTEAFFGQGTRLTVV.

The chain employs TRBV28 and TRBJ2-7; D might be TRBD1 (7 bases). CDR3 length: 14 residues. Trimming stripped 3 bases from V and 2 bases from J, with 11 bases between. The germline V gene has CDR1 MDHEN and CDR2 SYDVKM. CDR3 sequence (DNA): TGTGCCAGCAGTTTCCCCAGGGGGGCCTACGAGCAGTACTTC. Its translation: CASSFPRGAYEQYF.

The DNA for the CDR3 is TGTGCCAGCAGTGAAACTGTAGCGGGGTTTAGCACAGATACGCAGTATTTT. Protein sequence: CASSETVAGFSTDTQYF. The rearrangement joins TRBV6-1 to TRBJ2-3; 8 bases agree with TRBD2. The V segment lost 2 bases and the J segment 0 bases; nucleotides outside the gene matches: 7. Germline CDR1 MNHNS, CDR2 SASEGT. CDR3 length equals 17 residues.

This clone was detected only once. This rearrangement joins TRBV5-5 to TRBJ2-7; 7 bases match TRBD2. Trimming at V came to 6 bases and at J to 0 bases, leaving 9 bases not matched to a gene. This CDR3 region has 15 residues. Germline CDR1 SGHKS, CDR2 YYEKEE (reference sequence). CDR3 amino acids: CASTISGGGSYEQYF. The CDR3, as DNA: TGTGCCAGCACCATCTCGGGGGGAGGCTCCTACGAGCAGTACTTC.

V gene TRBV2 combines with J gene TRBJ1-1, with a tentative D call TRBD1 (5 bases). The CDR3 totals 15 residues. Trimming removed 2 bases from V and 1 base from J, with 11 bases in between. Germline V gives CDR1 SNHLY, CDR2 FYNNEI. The CDR3 reads CASSEQGWSNTEAFF. The DNA for the CDR3 is TGTGCCAGCAGTGAACAGGGCTGGTCGAACACTGAAGCTTTCTTT.